This entry lists 18 T cell receptor beta chains sequenced from one sample in a study of technical replicates of blood from several donors. The table came from immunoSEQ multiplex PCR; TCRdb's copy has only in-frame clones and leaves some out. The profile shows tens of thousands of clones, around nine tenths of them singletons. The sample comprised PBMCs. The receptors derive from a human donor in good health. Some clones in this sample may be carry-over from other donors' samples.

The chain carries TRBV5-4 and TRBJ1-2, with 10 bases matching TRBD1. V shed 4 bases and J 7 bases; nucleotides not matched to a gene: 4. The germline V gene encodes CDR1 SGHNT and CDR2 YYREEE (reference sequence). The CDR3 consists of 13 residues. CDR3 coding DNA: TGTGCCAGCAGCCAAGGGGACAGGGGTGGCTACACCTTC. This sequence encodes CASSQGDRGGYTF.

This rearrangement joins TRBV7-9 to TRBJ1-2; no firm D call. CDR3 length equals 12 residues. Germline CDR1 and CDR2: SEHNR and FQNEAQ (reference sequence). Deletions cut 5 bases from V and 4 bases from J, with 8 bases between. The CDR3: CASSREAYGYTF. CDR3 DNA sequence: TGTGCCAGCAGCAGGGAGGCCTATGGCTACACCTTC.

The rearrangement links TRBV19 to TRBJ2-5, with 12 bases aligning to TRBD2. From germline, CDR1 is LNHDA and CDR2 SQIVND (reference sequence). V dropped 7 bases and J dropped 4; count of bases not matched to a gene: 4. CDR3 length: 14 residues. CDR3 DNA: TGTGCCAGTAAGGGGGGACTAGCGGGAGAGACCCAGTACTTC. It encodes CASKGGLAGETQYF. The whole variable domain, filled in from reference TRBV19 and TRBJ2-5, reads DGGITQSPKYLFRKEGQNVTLSCEQNLNHDAMYWYRQDPGQGLRLIYYSQIVNDFQKGDIAEGYSVSREKKESFPLTVTSAQKNPTAFYLCASKGGLAGETQYFGPGTRLLVL.

A few counts support this clone. The gene calls are TRBV7-9 and TRBJ1-1; D gene unclear. Trimming stripped 10 bases from V and 3 bases from J, with 15 bases between. The germline gives CDR1 SEHNR, CDR2 FQNEAQ (reference sequence). This CDR3 is 13 amino acids long. The CDR3 sequence: CATDRAEDTEAFF. CDR3 DNA: TGTGCCACCGACCGGGCGGAGGACACTGAAGCTTTCTTT.

The chain employs TRBV11-1 and TRBJ2-3; D may be TRBD2 (6 bases). Trimming removed 4 bases from V and 4 bases from J, with 21 bases in between. This CDR3 is 17 amino acids long. Germline assignment: CDR1 SGHAT and CDR2 FQDESV (reference sequence). CDR3 loop: CASSSPFAAEGSDTQYF. CDR3 coding DNA: TGTGCCAGCAGCTCCCCATTTGCGGCGGAGGGGTCAGATACGCAGTATTTT.

Written as DNA, the CDR3 is TGCGCCAGCAGCCCAAGGGACGGGGGAAAAAGGAAAAATGAGCAGTTCTTC. It yields the protein CASSPRDGGKRKNEQFF. The chain carries TRBV4-3 and TRBJ2-1, with D possibly TRBD2 on 6 matching bases. CDR1 LGHNA and CDR2 YSLEER come from the germline V gene. V shed 4 bases and J shed 7 bases, with 23 bases lying between them. CDR3 length: 17 residues.

The rearrangement links TRBV5-6 to TRBJ1-3; D unresolved. This CDR3 is 16 amino acids long. Germline V gene lookup returns CDR1 SGHDT and CDR2 YYEEEE. The V end lost 4 bases, the J end lost 0 bases, and 14 bases lay between the germline ends. For the CDR3, the DNA is TGTGCCAGCAGCCTGCGTCCAGGCCTCTCTGGAAACACCATATATTTT. This encodes CASSLRPGLSGNTIYF.

This clone has only one observation. The chain combines TRBV11-2 with TRBJ2-7, with D maybe TRBD1 (5 bases). V was pared by 0 bases and J by 0 bases, with 9 bases between. Germline CDR1 is SGHAT and CDR2 is FQNNGV. CDR3 length equals 15 residues. This CDR3 reads CASSLEVGDSYEQYF. DNA for the CDR3: TGTGCCAGCAGCTTAGAGGTAGGGGACTCCTACGAGCAGTACTTC.

The V and J genes are TRBV10-3 and TRBJ1-5; a possible D gene is TRBD1 (5 bases). This CDR3 is built from 13 residues. V lost 4 bases, J lost 4 bases, and 8 bases lay in between. CDR1 ENHRY and CDR2 SYGVKD come from the germline V gene. The CDR3 spells CAISGGENQPQHF. The DNA of the CDR3 is TGTGCCATCAGTGGGGGGGAGAATCAGCCCCAGCATTTT.

This chain uses TRBV7-9 with TRBJ2-1, with TRBD1 matching over 10 bases. The V gene's germline CDR1 is SEHNR and CDR2 FQNEAQ (reference sequence). V lost 1 base, J lost 4 bases, and 1 base stayed unmatched. The CDR3 runs 15 residues. In DNA, the CDR3 is TGTGCCAGCAGCTTAGGACAGGGGGCGTACAATGAGCAGTTCTTC. Its translation is CASSLGQGAYNEQFF.

The genes are TRBV2 and TRBJ2-3, with TRBD2 matching over 8 bases. The length of the CDR3 is 18 residues. Germline V gene sequence: CDR1 SNHLY, CDR2 FYNNEI. J was trimmed by 5 bases and V by 7 bases; bases with no gene match: 20. CDR3 loop: CASIEGVLGLGSVDTQYF. The CDR3 DNA sequence: TGTGCCAGCATCGAGGGAGTGTTGGGACTAGGATCTGTAGATACGCAGTATTTT.

The V gene is TRBV6-1, the J gene TRBJ2-3; D is ambiguous. This CDR3 contains 11 residues. Trimming shortened V by 10 bases and J by 6 bases, and 11 bases separated the two germline ends. Germline V gene sequence: CDR1 MNHNS, CDR2 SASEGT. Here the CDR3 reads CATENEDTQYF. CDR3 nucleotide sequence: TGTGCCACCGAAAATGAGGATACGCAGTATTTT.

V usage is TRBV10-3 and J usage is TRBJ1-2; TRBD1 matches 9 bases. The CDR3 contains 15 residues. Trimming took 0 bases from V and 7 from J; bases not matched to a gene: 6. The germline V gene encodes CDR1 ENHRY and CDR2 SYGVKD. Here the CDR3 DNA reads TGTGCCATCAGTGAGTCGACTGGGACAGGGTTTGGCTACACCTTC. Its protein product is CAISESTGTGFGYTF.

The genes are TRBV9 and TRBJ2-3, with TRBD2 matching 14 bases. With 4 bases clipped from V and 6 bases from J, the junction kept 7 bases outside the gene matches. The CDR3 consists of 16 residues. Per germline, CDR1 SGDLS and CDR2 YYNGEE. This CDR3 reads CASSLTSGGAWDTQYF. As DNA, the CDR3 is TGTGCCAGCAGCCTGACTAGCGGGGGGGCTTGGGATACGCAGTATTTT.

The chain links TRBV5-1 to TRBJ2-7; D possibly corresponds to TRBD1 (6 bases). Trimming took 6 bases from V and 8 from J, leaving 21 bases between them. CDR1 and CDR2 (germline): SGHRS, YFSETQ. This CDR3 is 14 amino acids long. The DNA for the CDR3 is TGCGCCAGCACCGCCAACTCGGACAGTCGTCAGCAGTACTTC. This sequence encodes CASTANSDSRQQYF.

The chain has TRBV7-3 and TRBJ1-6, with TRBD1 identical over 7 bases. Germline V lookup: CDR1 SGHTA, CDR2 FQGTGA. The CDR3 consists of 21 residues. V lost 1 base, J lost 13 bases, and 28 bases stayed unmatched. Written as DNA, the CDR3 is TGTGCCAGCAGCTTAAGCCAAGGGACAGATGGATCCCTAGTGCATGGTGTGCCCCTCCACTTT. Its translation is CASSLSQGTDGSLVHGVPLHF.

This rearrangement joins TRBV5-6 to TRBJ2-5; 10 bases line up with TRBD1. Trimming removed 5 bases from V and 1 base from J; junction bases left unmatched: 5. The CDR3 totals 15 residues. Germline V CDR1 and CDR2: SGHDT, YYEEEE. The DNA of the CDR3 is TGTGCCAGCAGGGGGACAGGGGCCTTCCAAGAGACCCAGTACTTC. Its translation is CASRGTGAFQETQYF.

The chain links TRBV30 to TRBJ2-7; D is possibly TRBD2 (5 bases). This CDR3 region has 13 residues. Germline values: CDR1 GTSNPN, CDR2 SVGIG (reference sequence). CDR3 bases: TGTGCTCTGGAGAATAGCGACTCCTACGAGCAGTACTTC. Translating it yields CALENSDSYEQYF. Full variable domain (outside the CDR3, taken from reference TRBV30 and TRBJ2-7): SQTIHQWPATLVQPVGSPLSLECTVEGTSNPNLYWYRQAAGRGLQLLFYSVGIGQISSEVPQNLSASRPQDRQFILSSKKLLLSDSGFYLCALENSDSYEQYFGPGTRLTVT.